The rows below give T cell receptor beta chains drawn from one sample of a study of blood T cells in healthy people across ages. Each CDR3 protein is one row after TCRdb ran MiXCR on the 5' RACE reads. Here the sample spans 1.5 million to 2 million distinct CDR3 sequences, about 50% being singletons. The sample taken for sequencing was blood. The receptors were gathered from a woman aged 40 to 55 in good health. Each CDR3 is given with its conserved first and last residue. Fields, in order: V gene, clone size, J gene, D gene, CDR3 DNA, CDR3 protein. A D gene is named only where the DNA matches it firmly. The size entry is marked missing in some rows and otherwise reads once, few, many or a size class.

>TRBV29-1|few|TRBJ2-7|.
TGCAGCGCCCGGGTAGCAGGGAAATCTCTCGAGCAGTACTTC
CSARVAGKSLEQYF
>TRBV6-2/TRBV6-3|.|TRBJ1-2|.
TGTGCCAGCAGTTACTTTCCACCGCGTGGGAAGAACTATGGCTACACCTTC
CASSYFPPRGKNYGYTF
>TRBV7-2|many|TRBJ2-5|.
TGTGCCAGCAGCCCCCGATACCAAGAGACCCAGTACTTC
CASSPRYQETQYF
>TRBV7-9|.|TRBJ2-7|.
TGTGCCAGCAGCCGCCTCAGTACCGAGGCCCAGTACTTC
CASSRLSTEAQYF
>TRBV12-3/TRBV12-4|few|TRBJ1-4|TRBD1
TGTGCCAGCAGTCCGGGACAGGCTGAAAAACTGTTTTTT
CASSPGQAEKLFF
>TRBV5-1|.|TRBJ1-6|.
TGCGCCAGCAGCTTATTCACGACGGGAGCGAATTCACCCCTCCACTTT
CASSLFTTGANSPLHF
>TRBV6-2/TRBV6-3|.|TRBJ2-7|.
TGTGCCAGCCTCCGGGACACCTGGGACGAGCAGTACTTC
CASLRDTWDEQYF
>TRBV12-3/TRBV12-4|.|TRBJ2-7|TRBD1
TGTGCCAGCAGTTTAGGACAGGGACAGGGGTTGAACGAGCAGTACTTC
CASSLGQGQGLNEQYF
>TRBV2|few|TRBJ2-7|.
TGTGCCAGCAGTGAAGAGGGGCTGCAGGGGCGTTCCGAGCAGTACTTC
CASSEEGLQGRSEQYF
>TRBV15|.|TRBJ1-6|.
TGTGCCACCAGCAGAGACCGGGCCAATAATTCACCCCTCCACTTT
CATSRDRANNSPLHF
>TRBV7-9|.|TRBJ1-2|TRBD1
TGTGCCAGCAGCTTAGCAGGGGGCGCGGCGGGCTACACCTTC
CASSLAGGAAGYTF
>TRBV13|few|TRBJ2-4|.
TGTGCCAGCAGCCCGATAGGGGAAAACATTCAGTACTTC
CASSPIGENIQYF
>TRBV28|few|TRBJ1-2|.
TGTGCCAGCAGGACTGGGTCGGTTCCGTCCTTCTATGGCTACACCTTC
CASRTGSVPSFYGYTF
>TRBV7-2|many|TRBJ2-7|TRBD1
TGTGCCAGCAGCCAACTCGGGACAGCCTACGAGCAGTACTTC
CASSQLGTAYEQYF
>TRBV6-5|.|TRBJ2-5|.
TGTGCCAGCGGTCGAGTAGTCCAAGAGACCCAGTACTTC
CASGRVVQETQYF
>TRBV27|.|TRBJ2-5|.
TGTGCCAGCAGTACCCGTCAGCGGCAAGAGACCCAGTACTTC
CASSTRQRQETQYF
>TRBV18|.|TRBJ2-3|.
TGTGCCAGCTCCCCTGATTCAATAGAGAGGGCCACAGATACGCAGTATTTT
CASSPDSIERATDTQYF
>TRBV7-2|.|TRBJ1-2|.
TGTGCCAGCAGCTTACCTCGGGGCAGGGAATATGGCTACACCTTC
CASSLPRGREYGYTF
>TRBV28|.|TRBJ1-1|TRBD1
TGTGCCAGCAGTCTAGGGTCGGGACAGGGGGGCACTGAAGCTTTCTTT
CASSLGSGQGGTEAFF
>TRBV3-1|many|TRBJ2-4|.
TGTGCCAGCATTGGAACAGGGTTAGCCAAAAACATTCAGTACTTC
CASIGTGLAKNIQYF
>TRBV5-1|.|TRBJ2-3|.
TGCGCCAGCAGCTTAGATCAGGGGTTCACAGATACGCAGTATTTT
CASSLDQGFTDTQYF
>TRBV2|.|TRBJ1-2|TRBD1
TGTGCCAGCAGACAAGACCAGGGGGCGCCCAGCTATGGCTACACCTTC
CASRQDQGAPSYGYTF
>TRBV20-1|.|TRBJ2-7|TRBD2
TGCAGTGCGACCGGGACTAGCGGGGGGTACGAGCAGTACTTC
CSATGTSGGYEQYF
>TRBV21-1|.|TRBJ2-5|.
TGTGCCAGCAGCAATGACAGGCCTGGGTGGACCCAGTACTTC
CASSNDRPGWTQYF
>TRBV7-9|.|TRBJ1-4|TRBD1
TGTGCCAGCAGCCGACAGGGGATACGAGAAAAACTGTTTTTT
CASSRQGIREKLFF
>TRBV27|.|TRBJ2-1|TRBD1
TGTGCCAGCAGTCCAGGGACAGTCCTAAATGAGCAGTTCTTC
CASSPGTVLNEQFF
>TRBV20-1|few|TRBJ2-3|TRBD2
TGCAGTGCTAGTGCGGGGGGGCCCGACACAGATACGCAGTATTTT
CSASAGGPDTDTQYF
>TRBV6-2/TRBV6-3|.|TRBJ2-7|TRBD2
TGTGCCAGCACCTTAGCGGGCGTGGGCTACGAGCAGTACTTC
CASTLAGVGYEQYF
>TRBV5-1|.|TRBJ1-1|TRBD1
TGCGCCAGCAGCCAAACACAGGGGAGCGTCACTGAAGCTTTCTTT
CASSQTQGSVTEAFF
>TRBV28|.|TRBJ2-5|.
TGTGCCAGCAGTTTACGGGGCGGGGATGCTAGGGAGACCCAGTACTTC
CASSLRGGDARETQYF
>TRBV25-1|few|TRBJ2-5|.
TGTGCCAGCAGTGAAGGGATCGAGACCCAGTACTTC
CASSEGIETQYF
>TRBV11-2|.|TRBJ2-1|TRBD2
TGTGCCAGCAGCTTGCCGACTAGCGGGGGGGGTGAGCAGTTCTTC
CASSLPTSGGGEQFF
>TRBV13|.|TRBJ2-1|TRBD1
TGTGCCAGCAGCGCTCCGACAGGGCTAGAGTACAATGAGCAGTTCTTC
CASSAPTGLEYNEQFF
>TRBV6-5|.|TRBJ2-1|.
TGTGCCAGCAGTTACCCCGATAGCGTAAAAGGGGAGATTGAGCAGTTCTTC
CASSYPDSVKGEIEQFF
>TRBV6-1|.|TRBJ1-6|TRBD1
TGTGCCAGCACCAGACAGGGAAATTCCTATAATTCACCCCTCCACTTT
CASTRQGNSYNSPLHF
>TRBV6-1|.|TRBJ2-7|.
TGTGCCAGCAGTGGATGGGACGTCGCCTACGAGCAGTACTTC
CASSGWDVAYEQYF
>TRBV12-3/TRBV12-4|.|TRBJ2-1|.
TGTGCCAGCAGTTTTCTAGTTGGCGATGAGCAGTTCTTC
CASSFLVGDEQFF
>TRBV9|.|TRBJ2-1|TRBD2
TGTGCCAGCAGCCACGGACTAGCGGGGGGCCGAAGCTCCTACAATGAGCAGTTCTTC
CASSHGLAGGRSSYNEQFF
>TRBV24-1|few|TRBJ1-2|TRBD1
TGTGCCACCAGTGACCCGGACAGGGGGAGAGGAGGCTACACCTTC
CATSDPDRGRGGYTF
>TRBV20-1|.|TRBJ2-1|TRBD1
TGCAGTGCTAGGAGGACAGGGGGCGAGGGTCCGCAGTTCTTC
CSARRTGGEGPQFF
>TRBV20-1|.|TRBJ2-3|TRBD2
TGCAGTGCTAGAGAAACTAGCGGGGGCTGGGGAGATACGCAGTATTTT
CSARETSGGWGDTQYF
>TRBV5-1|.|TRBJ2-4|.
TGCGCCAGCAGCTCTGGAGGCTCGGGTCTAGCCCAGCCCATTCAGTACTTC
CASSSGGSGLAQPIQYF
>TRBV20-1|.|TRBJ2-3|TRBD2
TGCAGTACGATAGCGGGGGGGGACGATACGCAGTATTTT
CSTIAGGDDTQYF
>TRBV9|.|TRBJ1-2|.
TGTGCCAGCAGCGTCAAAAGCAGTGGCTACACCTTC
CASSVKSSGYTF
>TRBV2|.|TRBJ2-1|.
TGTGCCAGCAGTGAAATAGGTTCGGAGCAGTTCTTC
CASSEIGSEQFF
>TRBV11-2|.|TRBJ1-5|.
TGTGCCAGCAGCTCCCCGCAAGGGGATCCAGATCAGCCCCAGCATTTT
CASSSPQGDPDQPQHF
>TRBV6-6|.|TRBJ2-6|.
TGTGCCAGCAGACCTATCGTGACGGAGTCTGGGGCCAACGTCCTGACTTTC
CASRPIVTESGANVLTF
>TRBV4-2|.|TRBJ1-3|TRBD1
TGTGCCAGCAGCCGCGCGGGACAGGGGCTCTCTGGAAACACCATATATTTT
CASSRAGQGLSGNTIYF
>TRBV7-9|.|TRBJ2-5|.
TGTGCCAGCAGCTCGCCTCCAATTGAAGAGACCCAGTACTTC
CASSSPPIEETQYF
>TRBV28|.|TRBJ2-1|.
TGTGCCAGCAGTTCGCGACAAGAGCAGTTCTTC
CASSSRQEQFF
>TRBV6-5|.|TRBJ2-1|TRBD2
TGTGCCAGCAGTTTCTCACTAACGGGGGGGGCCAATGAGCAGTTCTTC
CASSFSLTGGANEQFF
>TRBV27|.|TRBJ2-1|.
TGTGCCAGCAGCCACACCTACAATGAGCAGTTCTTC
CASSHTYNEQFF
>TRBV24-1|few|TRBJ2-3|TRBD2
TGTGCCACCAGTGCTAGGGACTACACAGATACGCAGTATTTT
CATSARDYTDTQYF
>TRBV29-1|.|TRBJ2-7|TRBD1
TGCAGCGCCGGGACAGGGGCTAGCACCCAGTACTTC
CSAGTGASTQYF
>TRBV20-1|.|TRBJ1-2|TRBD1
TGCAGTGCTAGTCTCCTGGACAGGGCGGATGGCTACACCTTC
CSASLLDRADGYTF
>TRBV13|.|TRBJ1-2|.
TGTGCCAGCAGCCCACCACTGGCGTCCAACTATGGCTACACCTTC
CASSPPLASNYGYTF
>TRBV7-6|.|TRBJ2-1|TRBD1
TGTGCCAGCAGCCCTACAGGGGCAAGACCCAACAATGAGCAGTTCTTC
CASSPTGARPNNEQFF
>TRBV12-3/TRBV12-4|few|TRBJ2-7|.
TGTGCCAGCAGTTTAAAATCAGAAACCTACGAGCAGTACTTC
CASSLKSETYEQYF
>TRBV9|many|TRBJ2-3|.
TGTGCCAGCAGCTTAACTCCATATACAGATACGCAGTATTTT
CASSLTPYTDTQYF